Listed below are T cell receptor beta chains from one sample, sequenced in a study of cytotoxic CD8 clonotypes in ibrutinib-treated CLL. The protocol was immunoSEQ multiplex PCR, while the TCRdb copy is restricted to in-frame clones and leaves out a portion. The table includes 300,000 to 400,000 clones, roughly 67% detected once. The material was PBMCs, obtained after 36 months of ibrutinib treatment. These receptors came from a human donor with chronic lymphocytic leukemia. Both conserved end residues are trimmed from each CDR3. The D gene is left open where the match is weak.

d_gene	j_gene	v_gene	CDR3aa
TRBD1	TRBJ2-2	TRBV5-1	ASSFGTAYTGELF
.	TRBJ2-2	TRBV14	ASSGMLTGELF
.	TRBJ2-7	TRBV9	ASSPYPSGPSIEQY
TRBD1	TRBJ2-3	TRBV14	ASSQRTGVGSTQY
TRBD2	TRBJ2-4	TRBV15	ATSRVREGRDKNIQY
.	TRBJ2-1	TRBV5-4	ASSLPNNEQF
.	TRBJ1-2	TRBV29-1	SVPKTALYGYT
.	TRBJ2-3	TRBV5-1	ASSLQGRGDTDTQY
.	TRBJ1-1	TRBV15	ATSRDLGDIEAF
.	TRBJ2-7	TRBV5-1	ASSLTGNYEQY
.	TRBJ2-2	TRBV4-3	ASSQDRGWYSGELF
.	TRBJ1-1	TRBV6-5	ASSPQWGRNTEAF
.	TRBJ2-3	TRBV6-1	ASSEQGTDTQY
TRBD1	TRBJ1-1	TRBV6-5	ASTRTGGVEAF
.	TRBJ1-6	TRBV12-5	ASGLATGLNSPLH
.	TRBJ2-2	TRBV11-3	ASSSRPEAGELF
.	TRBJ2-4	TRBV13	ASSQNLAKNIQY
.	TRBJ1-2	TRBV29-1	SVLDGLDYGYT
.	TRBJ2-3	TRBV5-6	ASSSPGDADTQY
TRBD2	TRBJ2-3	TRBV9	ASSPRAGGIADTQY
TRBD1	TRBJ1-1	TRBV19	ASRTGGNTEAF
.	TRBJ1-5	TRBV5-1	ASSLLGQPQH
.	TRBJ2-3	TRBV7-6	ASSSAGPLGTDTQY
TRBD1	TRBJ2-1	TRBV5-1	ASSLQGNPYNEQF
TRBD1	TRBJ1-1	TRBV7-9	ASSLQGGGTEAF
TRBD1	TRBJ2-5	TRBV2	ASRSEQGAHRETQY
.	TRBJ1-1	TRBV2	ASPLKDSIAEAF
TRBD1	TRBJ1-1	TRBV6-5	ASSYSWGQVAF
TRBD2	TRBJ2-1	TRBV9	ASSVGRESSYNEQF
.	TRBJ2-7	TRBV7-6	ASSPWPFLPEQY
.	TRBJ2-7	TRBV11-2	ASSPTPRGGYEQY
.	TRBJ2-5	TRBV4-1	ASSQEPGRPETQY
TRBD1	TRBJ2-7	TRBV5-4	ASRRAGTGPYEQY
.	TRBJ2-3	TRBV7-2	ASSLGGGAGADTQY
.	TRBJ2-1	TRBV10-3	AISDYNEQF
TRBD2	TRBJ2-1	TRBV5-1	ASSLMSGGANNEQF
.	TRBJ2-1	TRBV7-2	ASSLDWGARNEQF
.	TRBJ2-3	TRBV13	ASSLGLSSTDTQY
TRBD2	TRBJ2-1	TRBV6-5	ASSFRTSGAYNEQF
.	TRBJ1-5	TRBV30	AWSIRSPGNQPQH
.	TRBJ2-7	TRBV2	ASSLLGYEQY
.	TRBJ2-2	TRBV4-2	ASSQAGTANTGELF